There are many counts of the clone carrying this TCR beta chain. Trimming removed 6 bases from V and 0 bases from J, with 15 bases in between. This CDR3 spans 16 amino acids. This sample is part of a study of T-cell reconstitution after alpha-beta-depleted transplantation in children. It was with unique molecular identifiers that the TCRbeta library was prepared. TCRdb re-called the PCR reads through MiXCR, storing one row per CDR3 protein. The sample shows about 190,000 distinct CDR3 sequences, about 6.4% of them seen only once. This sequence joins TRBV12-3 or TRBV12-4 and TRBJ2-1; D is possibly TRBD2 (6 bases). Sequencing used PBMCs from the stem cell graft donor, obtained from the stem cell graft. The TCR was taken from a human donor who donated a stem cell graft to a child with Wiskott-Aldrich syndrome. The DNA of the CDR3 is TGTGCCAGCAGACCGACTAGATCAAGCTCCTACAATGAGCAGTTCTTC. This codes for CASRPTRSSSYNEQFF.